The 5 T cell receptor beta chains given below trace back to one sample, sequenced in a study of blood T cells in healthy people across ages. Through a sample-barcoded 5' primer and a J-beta primer mix, a second PCR was run for roughly 6 to 11 cycles. TCRdb fed the 5' RACE reads into MiXCR, producing one record per CDR3 protein. The sample holds around 650,000 distinct CDR3 sequences; 32% are singletons and the top ten take 15%. What was sequenced was blood. The receptor source for this set is a woman at least 80 years old in good health.

The chain links TRBV6-2 or TRBV6-3 to TRBJ1-2; 8 positions match TRBD1. The CDR3 has 15 amino acids. CDR1 MNHEY and CDR2 SVGEGT come from the germline V gene. V dropped 2 bases and J dropped 8; count of bases not matched to a gene: 10. CDR3 region: CASSYRDRRTIGYTF. CDR3 nucleotides: TGTGCCAGCAGTTACCGGGACAGGAGAACTATCGGCTACACCTTC.

Of note for this clonotype: This may come from a read error, since a much larger clone is one base off. The rearrangement links TRBV27 to TRBJ1-1; D is ambiguous. The germline V gene has CDR1 MNHEY and CDR2 SMNVEV (reference sequence). The length of the CDR3 is 11 residues. The CDR3 DNA is TGTGCCAGCGGTTTAAACCTGAAGGCTTTCTTT. Its protein is CASGLNLKAFF.

This clonotype was recorded a few times. A single base separates this from a much larger clone, so it may be a read error. The chain has TRBV6-2 or TRBV6-3 and TRBJ2-3, with TRBD2 matching over 13 bases. The CDR3 has 19 residues. Germline V gene lookup returns CDR1 MNHEY and CDR2 SVGEGT. The CDR3 loop reads CANSTGLAGATTRSDTQYF. For the CDR3, the DNA is TGTGCCAACAGTACCGGACTAGCGGGGGCCACCACTCGCTCAGATACGCAGTATTTT.

This clonotype was observed a handful of times. V gene TRBV7-8 combines with J gene TRBJ2-5; no definite D call. Germline V gene data show CDR1 as SGHVS and CDR2 as FQNEAQ. CDR3 size: 14 residues. Trimming took 1 base from V and 11 from J, leaving 17 bases between them. The DNA of the CDR3 is TGTGCCAGCAGCTTAGAAGTAGTTGTCATTGAGCAGTACTTC. Its translation is CASSLEVVVIEQYF.

Many counts were recorded for this clonotype. V is TRBV20-1 and J is TRBJ2-1; D is undetermined. Deletions cut 5 bases from V and 3 bases from J, with 5 bases between. CDR3 length equals 11 residues. Germline values: CDR1 DFQATT, CDR2 SNEGSKA (reference sequence). In nucleotides, the CDR3 is TGCAGTGCTGATCACTACAATGAGCAGTTCTTC. This gives the protein CSADHYNEQFF.